One sample yielded the 18 T cell receptor beta chains listed below, sequenced in a study of metastatic and nonmetastatic thyroid tumors. TCRdb ran MiXCR on the PCR reads. The sample lists about 20,000 clones; about a quarter were seen once. No patient had received any treatment before thyroid surgery. Sequencing was performed on tumor tissue. The origin of the receptors is a female donor with papillary thyroid cancer or a benign thyroid nodule (not recorded which). Some clones in this sample may be carry-over from other donors' samples.

This clone was observed at least ten times. The V and J genes are TRBV20-1 and TRBJ2-2; D remains unclear. CDR3 length: 13 amino acids. Germline V lookup: CDR1 DFQATT, CDR2 SNEGSKA (reference sequence). The V end lost 5 bases, the J end lost 5 bases, and 12 bases lay between the germline ends. The CDR3 DNA is TGCAGTGCTCCCAGACTGGAGACCGGGGAGCTGTTTTTT. Protein product: CSAPRLETGELFF.

This clone is medium-sized. J is TRBJ2-7 and V is TRBV12-3 or TRBV12-4; D is ambiguous. The CDR3 is 14 amino acids. Trimming pared 3 bases from V and 4 bases from J, leaving 13 bases between. Here the CDR3 DNA reads TGTGCCAGCAGTTTTCTAGGGTCCGGTTACGAGCAGTACTTC. Translated, it gives CASSFLGSGYEQYF.

As to this clone: No conserved phenylalanine or tryptophan is present at the end of the CDR3, so a read error is the likely explanation. It is unclear where the CDR3 begins or ends on the DNA, so no DNA is shown, and the CDR3 is as TCRdb lists it. V gene TRBV7-2 combines with J gene TRBJ2-5; no DNA check was done on the table's D call, TRBD2. Germline CDR1 and CDR2: SGHTA and FQGNSA. The CDR3 is 14 amino acids in total, end residues counted. CDR3 loop: CASSLGLVGETKYV.

Turning to this clone: Other DNA variants within this sample encode the same CDR3. The CDR3 nucleotides read TGTGCCAGCAGTGAGTCCTCTAACACCGGGGAGCTGTTTTTT. Its protein is CASSESSNTGELFF. V and J are TRBV2 and TRBJ2-2; D is undetermined. CDR1 is SNHLY and CDR2 is FYNNEI in the germline V gene. The CDR3 spans 14 residues. Trimming stripped 3 bases from V and 2 bases from J, with 7 bases between.

This clone counts as medium-sized. The rearrangement links TRBV20-1 to TRBJ1-1; perhaps TRBD1 as D (5 bases). Germline CDR1 reads DFQATT; CDR2 reads SNEGSKA (reference sequence). This CDR3 is built from 13 residues. The ends were cut back, 7 bases at V and 0 bases at J, with 12 bases in the middle. The CDR3, as DNA: TGCAGTGTTCCGGGACTCCTGAACACTGAAGCTTTCTTT. It codes for CSVPGLLNTEAFF.

This clone is labeled medium-sized. The chain has TRBV28 and TRBJ1-3; the D is unclear. Germline-derived CDR1 and CDR2 are MDHEN and SYDVKM. The V and J ends lost 0 bases and 1 base respectively, with 7 bases between them. The CDR3 totals 15 residues. The CDR3: CASSLWSGSGNTIYF. CDR3 coding DNA: TGTGCCAGCAGTTTATGGTCAGGATCTGGAAACACCATATATTTT.

The V call is TRBV12-3 or TRBV12-4, the J call TRBJ1-2; tentatively, D is TRBD1 (5 bases). The CDR3 runs 13 residues. Trimming took off 10 bases at V and 7 bases at J, with 19 bases between the two ends. CDR3: CANNSRGGTGYTF. In DNA, the CDR3 is TGTGCCAACAACTCTCGGGGGGGGACTGGCTACACCTTC.

The sample holds many counts of this clone. This chain uses TRBV11-3 with TRBJ2-3, with 8 bases fitting TRBD2. The V segment lost 3 bases and the J segment 2 bases; nucleotides outside the gene matches: 4. The CDR3 contains 15 residues. CDR1 and CDR2 from the germline V gene are SGHNT and YENEEA. The CDR3 region is CASSLGLGDTDTQYF. In nucleotides, the CDR3 is TGTGCCAGCAGCTTGGGACTAGGTGACACAGATACGCAGTATTTT.

The J gene is TRBJ2-2, the V gene TRBV13, with D perhaps matching TRBD1 or TRBD2 (6 bases each). The CDR3 is 14 amino acids. With 3 bases removed from V and 5 bases from J, the gap between germline ends came to 10 bases. Germline CDR1 PRHDT, CDR2 FYEKMQ (reference sequence). The CDR3 DNA sequence: TGTGCCAGCAGCTTTAGGGGGGTAACCGGGGAGCTGTTTTTT. Its protein is CASSFRGVTGELFF.

The chain carries TRBV4-2 and TRBJ2-7, with 7 bases identical to TRBD2. The trim removed 6 bases at V and 7 bases at J, leaving 6 bases unmatched. CDR1 is LGHNA and CDR2 is YNFKEQ in the germline V gene. The CDR3 has 12 residues. CDR3 loop: CASRAAGREQYF. The CDR3, as DNA: TGTGCCAGCAGAGCAGCGGGACGGGAGCAGTACTTC.

This clone was seen ten or more times. V and J are TRBV28 and TRBJ1-2; no definite D call. Trimming pared 4 bases from V and 4 bases from J, leaving 7 bases between. Germline lookup yields CDR1 MDHEN and CDR2 SYDVKM. The length of the CDR3 is 12 residues. CDR3 sequence: CASSSPIYGYTF. CDR3 nucleotide sequence: TGTGCCAGCAGTTCCCCTATCTATGGCTACACCTTC.

This clone came up many times. The chain employs TRBV28 and TRBJ2-3; 9 bases fit TRBD1. Germline assignment: CDR1 MDHEN and CDR2 SYDVKM. The CDR3 is 16 residues long. Losses at the gene ends were 4 bases for V and 2 bases for J; bases not matched to a gene: 7. CDR3: CASSSTGGWDTDTQYF. The CDR3 region has the DNA TGTGCCAGCAGTTCGACAGGGGGTTGGGACACAGATACGCAGTATTTT.

By share, this clone ranks as large. The chain joins TRBV20-1 to TRBJ2-7; 10 positions agree with TRBD1. J lost 5 bases, V lost 2 bases, and 6 bases had no gene match. Germline V lookup: CDR1 DFQATT, CDR2 SNEGSKA (reference sequence). The CDR3 spans 14 residues. This chain's CDR3 is CSARQGTGVNEQYF. The DNA for the CDR3 is TGCAGTGCTAGACAAGGGACAGGGGTTAACGAGCAGTACTTC.

This clone was seen repeatedly, ten times or more. The rearrangement joins TRBV11-1 to TRBJ1-2; D unclear. The CDR3 contains 16 residues. Germline CDR1 SGHAT, CDR2 FQDESV (reference sequence). With 5 bases removed from V and 8 bases from J, the gap between germline ends came to 24 bases. DNA of the CDR3: TGTGCCAGCAGCCCTCTTACGCCTGACTCATGGAAAGGCTACACCTTC. This gives the protein CASSPLTPDSWKGYTF.

By its share, this clone is medium-sized. The chain's CDR3 is CASSYRGPRSSGNTIYF. The CDR3 DNA reads as TGTGCCAGCAGTTACCGGGGGCCGAGAAGCTCTGGAAACACCATATATTTT. The rearrangement links TRBV6-5 to TRBJ1-3; D may be TRBD1 (6 bases). The germline gives CDR1 MNHEY, CDR2 SVGAGI. The germline V and J ends were trimmed by 2 bases and 0 bases, with 14 bases remaining between them. This CDR3 contains 17 residues.

This clone was found a few times. The rearrangement links TRBV19 to TRBJ2-1; TRBD2 matches at 7 bases. Germline V gene data show CDR1 as LNHDA and CDR2 as SQIVND (reference sequence). J gave up 1 base and V 3 bases, and 3 bases lay outside the gene matches. The CDR3 loop spans 15 amino acids. The CDR3 sequence is CASSIYGRSYNEQFF. Here the CDR3 DNA reads TGTGCCAGTAGTATCTACGGGAGGTCCTACAATGAGCAGTTCTTC.

This clone was observed at least ten times. The chain's CDR3 is CASSSTPSGRMVNEQFF. CDR3 in DNA: TGTGCCAGCAGCTCAACCCCCTCCGGGAGAATGGTGAATGAGCAGTTCTTC. The V gene is TRBV5-6, the J gene TRBJ2-1, with a possible D match to TRBD2 (6 bases). The CDR3 loop spans 17 amino acids. CDR1 and CDR2 (germline): SGHDT, YYEEEE. V lost 3 bases to trimming and J lost 7 bases, with 23 bases between them.

V usage is TRBV7-2 and J usage is TRBJ1-2; 7 bases agree with TRBD1. Germline CDR1 SGHTA, CDR2 FQGNSA. The CDR3 loop spans 15 amino acids. V shed 4 bases, J shed 6 bases, and the junction held 11 bases outside the gene matches. The CDR3 reads CASSYYRRDRDGYTF. The CDR3 DNA reads as TGTGCCAGCAGCTATTACCGCCGGGACAGAGATGGCTACACCTTC.